Shown below are 23 T cell receptor beta chains from a single sample sequenced in a study of blood T cell repertoires in COVID-19 (TCRdb year 2020). The receptor library was made with the immunoSEQ multiplex PCR assay. The table comes from immuneACCESS by way of TCRdb, which keeps in-frame sequences with V and J called. Part of the clones is missing from these tables; in studies checked, under half for an unresolved V gene and the rest for unknown reasons. This sample has about 280,000 clones in its table, and about 88% of those were observed once. The top ten clonotypes cover around 2% of the sample. The specimen sequenced was PBMCs or T cells enriched from blood (not recorded which). All receptors come from a woman aged 60-75 years in a cohort exposed to, infected with or recovered from COVID-19 (not recorded which).

The rearrangement links TRBV3-1 (or the pseudogene TRBV3-2) to TRBJ2-1, with a weak D call TRBD2 (6 bases). This CDR3 is built from 14 residues. Deletions cut 3 bases from V and 3 bases from J, with 9 bases between. Germline CDR1 LGHDT, CDR2 YNNKEL (reference sequence). The CDR3 loop reads CASSHGLFYNEQFF. The CDR3, as DNA: TGTGCCAGCAGCCATGGACTATTCTACAATGAGCAGTTCTTC.

The V gene is TRBV27, the J gene TRBJ2-7, with TRBD2 identical over 8 bases. CDR1 and CDR2 (germline): MNHEY, SMNVEV (reference sequence). The V gene end was trimmed by 4 bases and the J gene end by 4 bases; junction bases not matched to a gene: 9. This CDR3 spans 15 amino acids. CDR3 amino acids: CASSSPGLGYYEQYF. The CDR3 DNA follows: TGTGCCAGCAGTTCCCCGGGACTAGGTTATTACGAGCAGTACTTC.

Worth noting for this clone: The identical CDR3 is also encoded by other nucleotide sequences in the sample. This chain joins TRBV6-5 and TRBJ1-5; tentatively, D is TRBD1 (6 bases). From germline, CDR1 is MNHEY and CDR2 SVGAGI. V dropped 0 bases and J dropped 3 bases, with 9 bases sitting between them. The CDR3 length is 15 residues. The CDR3 reads CASSYSQGSNQPQHF. The CDR3 nucleotides are TGTGCCAGCAGTTACTCACAGGGTTCCAATCAGCCCCAGCATTTT.

The rearrangement links TRBV6-1 to TRBJ1-5, with D perhaps matching TRBD1 (6 bases). The germline V gene has CDR1 MNHNS and CDR2 SASEGT. Deletions cut 6 bases from V and 2 bases from J, with 14 bases between. The CDR3 contains 15 residues. CDR3 nucleotide sequence: TGTGCCAGCAGGACAGGAAATTGGGGCAATCAGCCCCAGCATTTT. Residues: CASRTGNWGNQPQHF.

The chain joins TRBV7-6 to TRBJ2-2; no clear D. Trimming removed 4 bases from V and 3 bases from J, with 9 bases in between. This CDR3 comprises 14 residues. Germline-derived CDR1 and CDR2 are SGHVS and FNYEAQ. This chain's CDR3 is CASSSQVDTGELFF. As DNA, the CDR3 is TGTGCCAGCAGCTCTCAGGTGGACACCGGGGAGCTGTTTTTT. The full variable domain, with the rest looked up from reference TRBV7-6 and TRBJ2-2, is GAGVSQSPRYKVTKRGQDVALRCDPISGHVSLYWYRQALGQGPEFLTYFNYEAQQDKSGLPNDRFSAERPEGSISTLTIQRTEQRDSAMYRCASSSQVDTGELFFGEGSRLTVL.

The chain has TRBV6-2 or TRBV6-3 and TRBJ1-4, with 7 bases identical to TRBD1. V lost 2 bases, J lost 8 bases, and 8 bases stayed unmatched. The CDR3 is made up of 15 amino acids. The germline gives CDR1 MNHEY, CDR2 SVGEGT. In DNA form, the CDR3 reads TGTGCCAGCAGTTACGGACAGGAGGGACAAGAAAAACTGTTTTTT. Encoded protein: CASSYGQEGQEKLFF.

The V call is TRBV7-3, the J call TRBJ2-2; 9 bases align to TRBD2. Germline-derived CDR1 and CDR2 are SGHTA and FQGTGA. This CDR3 comprises 18 residues. Germline trimming cut 1 base from V and 0 bases from J; bases unmatched to any gene: 6. The CDR3 loop is CASSLKRASGTNTGELFF. The CDR3 bases are TGTGCCAGCAGCTTAAAACGGGCTAGCGGGACGAACACCGGGGAGCTGTTTTTT.

This clone occurred once. V usage is TRBV19 and J usage is TRBJ2-1; the match to TRBD2 covers 11 bases. Germline lookup yields CDR1 LNHDA and CDR2 SQIVND (reference sequence). Germline trimming cut 2 bases from V and 5 bases from J; bases unmatched to any gene: 8. This CDR3 contains 17 residues. CDR3: CASSILFSGRANNEQFF. Written as DNA, the CDR3 is TGTGCCAGTAGTATATTATTTAGCGGGAGGGCCAACAATGAGCAGTTCTTC.

The chain links TRBV27 to TRBJ2-6, with 8 bases that match TRBD1. Per the germline V gene, CDR1 is MNHEY and CDR2 is SMNVEV (reference sequence). This CDR3 has 19 amino acids. The V gene end was trimmed by 7 bases and the J gene end by 0 bases; junction bases not matched to a gene: 14. The CDR3 DNA follows: TGTGCCAGCACAACCCGGACAGGGCGAGGGCTCTCTGGGGCCAACGTCCTGACTTTC. Its protein product is CASTTRTGRGLSGANVLTF. Full variable domain (missing parts from reference TRBV27 and TRBJ2-6): EAQVTQNPRYLITVTGKKLTVTCSQNMNHEYMSWYRQDPGLGLRQIYYSMNVEVTDKGDVPEGYKVSRKEKRNFPLILESPSPNQTSLYFCASTTRTGRGLSGANVLTFGAGSRLTVL.

This clone has a handful of counts. The genes are TRBV9 and TRBJ2-2, with 8 positions matching TRBD2. The CDR3 runs 16 residues. Germline V gene data show CDR1 as SGDLS and CDR2 as YYNGEE. V shed 3 bases and J 6 bases; nucleotides not matched to a gene: 10. In DNA form, the CDR3 reads TGTGCCAGCAGCGCGTCGGGAGGGACTCGGTCCGGGGAGCTGTTTTTT. Its translation is CASSASGGTRSGELFF.

This clone was counted once. The CDR3: CASSLKTGPDEKLFF. The CDR3 nucleotides read TGTGCCAGCAGCCTAAAAACAGGGCCGGATGAAAAACTGTTTTTT. The rearrangement links TRBV7-6 to TRBJ1-4; D is perhaps TRBD1 (6 bases). Between the trimmed V and J ends, which lost 5 bases and 6 bases, there was a span of 16 bases. Per the germline V gene, CDR1 is SGHVS and CDR2 is FNYEAQ. CDR3 size: 15 residues.

The genes are TRBV6-6 and TRBJ2-7; D is unresolved. The CDR3 is made up of 14 amino acids. The germline CDR1 and CDR2 sequences are MNHNY and SVGAGI (reference sequence). Trimming left V 0 bases short and J 0 bases short, with 6 bases between. In DNA form, the CDR3 reads TGTGCCAGCAGTTACTCAACCTACTCCTACGAGCAGTACTTC. Its protein product is CASSYSTYSYEQYF.

The rearrangement joins TRBV20-1 to TRBJ2-1; 7 bases align to TRBD2. The germline gives CDR1 DFQATT, CDR2 SNEGSKA (reference sequence). CDR3 length equals 13 residues. Trimming at V came to 3 bases and at J to 7 bases, leaving 6 bases not matched to a gene. The CDR3 spells CSASQRDRNEQFF. The CDR3 DNA is TGCAGTGCTAGTCAGCGGGATAGGAATGAGCAGTTCTTC.

V gene TRBV18 combines with J gene TRBJ2-5; possible D gene TRBD2, 5 bases. CDR3 length: 15 residues. The V end lost 2 bases, the J end lost 2 bases, and 12 bases lay between the germline ends. Germline V CDR1 and CDR2: KGHSH, LQKENI. The DNA for the CDR3 is TGTGCCAGCTCACCAGAGCGGACGATACAAGAGACCCAGTACTTC. Residues: CASSPERTIQETQYF.

The V call is TRBV2, the J call TRBJ1-5; the D gene is possibly TRBD1 (5 bases). The CDR3 has 13 amino acids. Germline CDR1 reads SNHLY; CDR2 reads FYNNEI. V shed 4 bases and J shed 6 bases, with 10 bases lying between them. CDR3: CASSGDGSQPQHF. CDR3 DNA: TGTGCCAGCAGTGGGGACGGGAGTCAGCCCCAGCATTTT.

The rearrangement uses TRBV27 and TRBJ1-5, with no clear D. The V gene's germline CDR1 is MNHEY and CDR2 SMNVEV (reference sequence). V dropped 6 bases and J dropped 2 bases, with 8 bases sitting between them. CDR3 length: 13 amino acids. The DNA for the CDR3 is TGTGCCAGCAGCTGGCAGGGCAATCAGCCCCAGCATTTT. Translating it yields CASSWQGNQPQHF.

V usage is TRBV28 and J usage is TRBJ2-5; 16 nucleotides line up with TRBD2. The CDR3 contains 18 residues. V shed 3 bases and J 5 bases; nucleotides not matched to a gene: 9. Germline-derived CDR1 and CDR2 are MDHEN and SYDVKM. The CDR3 nucleotides read TGTGCCAGCAGTTTCACCGGGACTAGCGGGAGGGCCAGGGAGACCCAGTACTTC. This encodes CASSFTGTSGRARETQYF.

The chain carries TRBV27 and TRBJ1-1, with a weak D call TRBD1 (6 bases). This CDR3 contains 14 residues. V was trimmed by 6 bases and J by 4 bases, leaving 15 bases between them. The germline V gene encodes CDR1 MNHEY and CDR2 SMNVEV (reference sequence). Here the CDR3 DNA reads TGTGCCAGCAGATACAGGGTGGGGACCACTGAAGCTTTCTTT. It codes for CASRYRVGTTEAFF.

CDR3 in DNA: TGTGCCAGTAGTATTCCCCAGGGTGGCGAGCAGTACTTC. This encodes CASSIPQGGEQYF. The rearrangement links TRBV19 to TRBJ2-7, with D tentatively TRBD1 (5 bases). The CDR3 contains 13 residues. Germline assignment: CDR1 LNHDA and CDR2 SQIVND (reference sequence). Between the trimmed V and J ends, which lost 3 bases and 6 bases, there was a span of 12 bases.

V is TRBV5-1 and J is TRBJ2-5, with TRBD1 matching over 7 bases. This CDR3 has 14 residues. CDR1 and CDR2 (germline): SGHRS, YFSETQ. V lost 3 bases to trimming and J lost 2 bases; unmatched junction nucleotides: 4. DNA of the CDR3: TGCGCCAGCAGCTCTAGGGACAGACAAGAGACCCAGTACTTC. Residues: CASSSRDRQETQYF.

This chain links TRBV5-1 with TRBJ1-2; TRBD1 matches at 8 bases. The ends lost 4 bases at V and 5 bases at J; junction bases unmatched: 7. This CDR3 comprises 14 residues. Germline CDR1 is SGHRS and CDR2 is YFSETQ. The DNA of the CDR3 is TGCGCCAGCAGCCTAGGGACAGGTGATTATGGCTACACCTTC. Translating it yields CASSLGTGDYGYTF.

The chain is built from TRBV7-2 and TRBJ1-1; 7 bases match TRBD1. The J segment lost 8 bases and the V segment lost 3 bases, leaving 6 bases of the junction unmatched. Germline V gene lookup returns CDR1 SGHTA and CDR2 FQGNSA. This CDR3 is built from 13 residues. CDR3 DNA: TGTGCCAGCAGCTTCCGACCGGGACAGGAAGCTTTCTTT. Protein sequence: CASSFRPGQEAFF.

The chain couples TRBV7-2 to TRBJ2-3; weak D call: TRBD2 (5 bases). Between the trimmed V and J ends, which lost 2 bases and 6 bases, there was a span of 6 bases. CDR1 is SGHTA, CDR2 FQGNSA, per germline. The length of the CDR3 is 12 residues. DNA for the CDR3: TGTGCCAGCAGCTTAACGGGGGATACGCAGTATTTT. It yields the protein CASSLTGDTQYF.